This T cell receptor beta chain originates from a study of siplizumab effects on memory and regulatory T cells. Findings and limits, study-wide: Solely a minor proportion of alloreactive clones could be assigned to unstimulated subsets. Proliferating siplizumab-culture Treg suppressive function went unconfirmed.

V lost 5 bases, J lost 9 bases, and 18 bases lay in between. CDR1 is MNHEY and CDR2 is SMNVEV in the germline V gene (reference sequence). The CDR3 runs 14 residues. This table comes from immunoSEQ multiplex PCR, and its TCRdb copy is limited to in-frame clones, with some not included. The table includes roughly 75,000 clones, 90% to 95% detected once. Details on this clone: No antigen is known for it.

This sequence joins TRBV27 and TRBJ2-3; D may be TRBD2 (6 bases). The specimen sequenced was CD8+ T cells sorted from blood. The TCR comes from a human donor in good health. The CDR3 sequence is CASSPAPRGWTQYF. DNA of the CDR3: TGTGCCAGCAGTCCCGCGCCGCGGGGTTGGACGCAGTATTTT.